The TCR beta chain described here comes from a study of T cell responses to AZD1222 COVID-19 vaccine (dated by TCRdb to about 2021). With regard to the full study: TCR sequencing covered fewer than 250 trial participants: 200 to 220 given two doses of AZD1222 and 26 given two doses of MenACWY control vaccine. Trial participants were enrolled into age subgroups of 18-55, 56-69 and 70-plus years, which contained approximately 150, 30 and 60 TCR-sequenced participants, respectively.

The time point label of this sample denotes: about 28 days (+/-7) after the second vaccine dose. Because spike-specific TCR depth and breadth did not differ between the two schedules, AZD1222 recipients who got a second dose at roughly 4 weeks were pooled with those who got a second dose at roughly 12 weeks. Samples from vaccinated people were obtained from the UK trials COV001 and COV002, which included a single-blind randomized controlled phase 2/3 trial of AZD1222 (ChAdOx1 nCoV-19) in healthy adults. For TCRbeta chain sequencing, PBMC samples from trial participants were taken at day 0 and at day 28 after the second dose. In the case of this clone: Its antigen is currently not known. The input lacks base qualities; no much larger clone sits a single base away.

The CDR3 regions of human TCRbeta chains were subjected to immunosequencing. The study's own analysis went as follows. TCRs in the repertoires were matched against a reference library of SARS-CoV-2-specific TCRs that had been generated with the MIRA antigen-specificity platform. Breadth was defined as the fraction of unique TCRs that were SARS-CoV-2-associated. Depth was defined as the fraction of total T cells that were SARS-CoV-2-associated. Using the MIRA data, each spike-specific TCR was mapped to the spike region that the TCR reacts to and placed in a CD4 or CD8 class. Log10-transformed breadth and depth values were compared by one-way ANOVA with Sidak's multiple comparisons tests. Imported from immuneACCESS, the table was reduced by TCRdb to in-frame sequences with V and J called. These copies leave out some clones; in studies compared against another copy, an unresolved V gene accounts for under half, and the cause of the remainder is not known. V, J and clone size are those of that table, while D and trimming were read from the DNA. Counted in this sample were 110,000 to 150,000 clones; 92% of them appeared once. Roughly 3% of the sample is in the top ten clones.

CDR1 is given as MDHEN and CDR2 as SYDVKM, both from the germline V gene. The CDR3 measures 14 amino acids from cysteine to phenylalanine. Of the read, only the CDR3 DNA is kept; its 42 bases are in frame from base 1. Clipping removes 3 bases from V and 3 bases from J, with 2 as the unmatched junction base count. Results the study describes overall, beyond this receptor: In the small 56-69-year group, the increase in depth fell short of significance, most likely because of low power. Reportedly, close to half of the unique spike-specific TCRs recognized epitopes lying outside the regions that are mutated in the B.1.351 and B.1.1.7 variants. Because no day 14 peak-response samples were available, the repertoires could be characterized only after the peak T cell response. Most participants were white British and females outnumbered males, and the authors suggested that clonal diversity may have been underestimated. Only 5 to 7 AZD1222 recipients were SARS-CoV-2 seropositive at baseline, limiting conclusions about previously exposed vaccinees. The vaccine-associated CD4 TCRs covered the entire spike protein, and the dominant responses fell in regions 160-218 and 743-854. Spike-specific TCR breadth and depth rose significantly after two AZD1222 doses compared with day 0 and with MenACWY recipients.

The clonotype originates from an adult who received the AZD1222 COVID-19 vaccine. Sequences were derived from peripheral blood, sampled 28 days after the second AZD1222 dose. This sequence uses TRBV28 and TRBJ2-5; 9 bases in the junction line up with TRBD1. The DNA sequence follows: TGTGCCAGCAGTTTGGGGACAGGGAAAGAGACCCAGTACTTC. Its coded protein is CASSLGTGKETQYF. When the CDR3 is completed using the reference TRBV28 and TRBJ2-5 genes on either side, the full variable domain is DVKVTQSSRYLVKRTGEKVFLECVQDMDHENMFWYRQDPGLGLRLIYFSYDVKMKEKGDIPEGYSVSREKKERFSLILESASTNQTSMYLCASSLGTGKETQYFGPGTRLLVL.